The 18 T cell receptor beta chains below all came from one sample that was sequenced in a study of control samples from healthy donors and cancer patients. Data came from immunoSEQ multiplex PCR; TCRdb stores just in-frame clones and leaves some out. The sample yields about 100,000 clones, around 81% seen once. Specimen: blood. Receptor source: a man aged 25-40 years in good health.

This clone was picked up a small number of times. The V and J genes are TRBV9 and TRBJ2-3; perhaps D is TRBD1 or TRBD2 (5 bases each). Looked up from germline, CDR1 is SGDLS and CDR2 is YYNGEE. The CDR3 extends over 14 amino acids. V gave up 7 bases and J gave up 2 bases, with 14 bases separating them. CDR3 residues: CASSGTEDTDTQYF. The CDR3 DNA is TGTGCCAGCTCCGGGACGGAGGACACAGATACGCAGTATTTT. Variable domain in full (rest from reference TRBV9 and TRBJ2-3): DSGVTQTPKHLITATGQRVTLRCSPRSGDLSVYWYQQSLDQGLQFLIQYYNGEERAKGNILERFSAQQFPDLHSELNLSSLELGDSALYFCASSGTEDTDTQYFGPGTRLTVL.

The gene calls are TRBV7-9 and TRBJ2-3, with 9 bases lining up with TRBD2. Germline loops: CDR1 SEHNR, CDR2 FQNEAQ (reference sequence). The CDR3 contains 15 residues. The V and J ends lost 5 bases and 2 bases, in that order; junction bases with no gene match: 5. CDR3 nucleotide sequence: TGTGCCAGCAGCCAGGGACTAGCCCCCACAGATACGCAGTATTTT. Its protein product is CASSQGLAPTDTQYF.

As regards this clone: An end of the junction does not agree with germline; a read error may underlie this. This sequence joins TRBV7-2 and TRBJ1-1; 8 bases match TRBD1. CDR3 length: 14 residues. The germline V gene has CDR1 SGHTA and CDR2 FQGNSA. CDR3 DNA: TGTGCCAGCAGCTTGCGGACAGGGAACACTGAAACTTTCTTT. Protein product: CASSLRTGNTETFF.

This rearrangement joins TRBV19 to TRBJ2-7; unclear D gene. CDR3 size: 11 residues. Trimming pared 3 bases from V and 6 bases from J, leaving 6 bases between. Germline CDR1 reads LNHDA; CDR2 reads SQIVND (reference sequence). CDR3 DNA sequence: TGTGCCAGTAGTATCGGTGGCGAGCAGTACTTC. It encodes CASSIGGEQYF.

The chain recombines TRBV19 with TRBJ1-6, with D hard to call. Trimming stripped 3 bases from V and 7 bases from J, with 10 bases between. Germline CDR1 reads LNHDA; CDR2 reads SQIVND (reference sequence). The CDR3 runs to 14 residues. The chain's CDR3 is CASSIVAANSPLHF. CDR3 bases: TGTGCCAGTAGTATCGTCGCAGCCAATTCACCCCTCCACTTT. Drawing the rest from reference TRBV19 and TRBJ1-6, the complete variable domain is DGGITQSPKYLFRKEGQNVTLSCEQNLNHDAMYWYRQDPGQGLRLIYYSQIVNDFQKGDIAEGYSVSREKKESFPLTVTSAQKNPTAFYLCASSIVAANSPLHFGNGTRLTVT.

This clone was counted a single time. The gene calls are TRBV28 and TRBJ2-2; 7 bases agree with TRBD1. V gave up 8 bases and J gave up 0 bases; unmatched junction bases: 3. The germline V gene has CDR1 MDHEN and CDR2 SYDVKM. The CDR3 is made up of 14 amino acids. The CDR3 region has the DNA TGTGCCAGCCTCAGGGGGTCGAACACCGGGGAGCTGTTTTTT. As protein: CASLRGSNTGELFF.

The count of this clone is one. The J gene is TRBJ2-6, the V gene TRBV3-1 (or the pseudogene TRBV3-2); D uncertain. V was clipped by 3 bases and J by 0 bases, with 6 bases between them. CDR3 length: 15 residues. Germline CDR1 reads LGHDT; CDR2 reads YNNKEL (reference sequence). The CDR3 region is CASSQGISGANVLTF. CDR3 DNA sequence: TGTGCCAGCAGCCAGGGAATCTCTGGGGCCAACGTCCTGACTTTC.

The rearrangement links TRBV2 to TRBJ1-5; tentatively, D is TRBD1 (5 bases). CDR3 length equals 14 residues. Per germline, CDR1 SNHLY and CDR2 FYNNEI. V gave up 4 bases and J gave up 4 bases, with 11 bases separating them. The CDR3 nucleotides read TGTGCCAGCAGTGGGTGGGACTCGAATCAGCCCCAGCATTTT. Translated, it gives CASSGWDSNQPQHF.

The V call is TRBV11-2, the J call TRBJ1-1; D gene ambiguous. Trimming stripped 2 bases from V and 3 bases from J, with 4 bases between. The CDR3 has 12 residues. Germline lookup yields CDR1 SGHAT and CDR2 FQNNGV. The CDR3: CASSLRDTEAFF. For the CDR3, the DNA is TGTGCCAGCAGCTTACGGGACACTGAAGCTTTCTTT.

The V gene is TRBV12-5, the J gene TRBJ1-1; D is undetermined. The germline CDR1 and CDR2 sequences are LGHNT and FRNRAP. V lost 6 bases and J 6 bases, leaving 14 bases between the germline ends. The CDR3 runs to 13 residues. The CDR3 coding sequence is TGTGCTAGTGGCCCGAGGGTCCTGCCTGAAGCTTTCTTT. It encodes CASGPRVLPEAFF.

The chain is built from TRBV6-1 and TRBJ2-5; 9 bases line up with TRBD1. CDR3 length equals 18 residues. CDR1 is MNHNS, CDR2 SASEGT, per germline. Trimming removed 1 base from V and 4 bases from J; junction bases left unmatched: 13. CDR3 nucleotide sequence: TGTGCCAGCAGTGAAGGGACCTTCGACAGGGGGTTAATAGAGACCCAGTACTTC. It is translated as CASSEGTFDRGLIETQYF.

The chain recombines TRBV18 with TRBJ1-2; D is perhaps TRBD1 (5 bases). Germline CDR1 is KGHSH and CDR2 is LQKENI. V was clipped by 3 bases and J by 0 bases, with 11 bases between them. The CDR3 runs to 15 residues. CDR3 nucleotide sequence: TGTGCCAGCTCACCGGGAGGGGTAGCTAACTATGGCTACACCTTC. It translates to CASSPGGVANYGYTF. The whole variable domain, filled in from reference TRBV18 and TRBJ1-2, reads NAGVMQNPRHLVRRRGQEARLRCSPMKGHSHVYWYRQLPEEGLKFMVYLQKENIIDESGMPKERFSAEFPKEGPSILRIQQVVRGDSAAYFCASSPGGVANYGYTFGSGTRLTVV.

The chain uses TRBV6-1 and TRBJ1-6; unclear D gene. Germline V gene data show CDR1 as MNHNS and CDR2 as SASEGT. There are 12 residues in the CDR3. Trimming stripped 2 bases from V and 8 bases from J, with 4 bases between. CDR3 sequence: CASSERHSPLHF. CDR3 in DNA: TGTGCCAGCAGTGAACGCCATTCACCCCTCCACTTT.

The chain couples TRBV6-5 to TRBJ1-2; 9 bases line up with TRBD1. Germline V gene lookup returns CDR1 MNHEY and CDR2 SVGAGI. This CDR3 is built from 14 residues. Germline trimming cut 7 bases from V and 3 bases from J; bases unmatched to any gene: 6. CDR3 coding DNA: TGTGCCAGCACGCAGAGGACAGGGGACTATGGCTACACCTTC. Translating it yields CASTQRTGDYGYTF.

This chain connects TRBV5-1 to TRBJ2-1; D ambiguous. CDR3 length equals 14 residues. Trimming removed 6 bases from V and 5 bases from J, with 15 bases in between. Germline loops: CDR1 SGHRS, CDR2 YFSETQ. CDR3 nucleotides: TGCGCCAGCAACCGGGCCCACTCGGACAATGAGCAGTTCTTC. This codes for CASNRAHSDNEQFF.

V is TRBV10-3 and J is TRBJ1-3; D may be TRBD1 (6 bases). Germline assignment: CDR1 ENHRY and CDR2 SYGVKD. Trimming cost V 3 bases and J 1 base, with 10 bases left between them. The CDR3 loop spans 15 amino acids. Here the CDR3 DNA reads TGTGCCATCAGTGAATTGGGGGCATCTGGAAACACCATATATTTT. Translation gives CAISELGASGNTIYF.

This sequence joins TRBV5-1 and TRBJ1-1; no firm D call. This CDR3 is 15 amino acids long. Trimming shortened V by 0 bases and J by 0 bases, and 9 bases separated the two germline ends. The germline V gene encodes CDR1 SGHRS and CDR2 YFSETQ. CDR3 bases: TGCGCCAGCAGCTTGGAATCCGCCATGAACACTGAAGCTTTCTTT. This sequence encodes CASSLESAMNTEAFF.

The chain recombines TRBV7-9 with TRBJ1-3; possible D gene TRBD1, 6 bases. The CDR3 loop spans 17 amino acids. Germline values: CDR1 SEHNR, CDR2 FQNEAQ (reference sequence). Trimming removed 0 bases from V and 0 bases from J, with 12 bases in between. CDR3 sequence reads: CASSLAGTRFSGNTIYF. The CDR3 DNA is TGTGCCAGCAGCTTAGCCGGGACAAGATTCTCTGGAAACACCATATATTTT.